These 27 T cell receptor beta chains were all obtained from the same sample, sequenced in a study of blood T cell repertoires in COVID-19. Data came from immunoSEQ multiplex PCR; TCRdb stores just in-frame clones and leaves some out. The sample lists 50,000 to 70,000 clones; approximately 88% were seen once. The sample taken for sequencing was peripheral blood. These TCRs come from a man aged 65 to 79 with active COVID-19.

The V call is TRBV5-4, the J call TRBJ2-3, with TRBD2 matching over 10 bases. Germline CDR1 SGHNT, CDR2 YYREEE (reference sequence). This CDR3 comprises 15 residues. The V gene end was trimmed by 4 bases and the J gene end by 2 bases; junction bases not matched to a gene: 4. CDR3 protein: CASSETSGNTDTQYF. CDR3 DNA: TGTGCCAGCAGCGAAACTAGCGGGAACACAGATACGCAGTATTTT.

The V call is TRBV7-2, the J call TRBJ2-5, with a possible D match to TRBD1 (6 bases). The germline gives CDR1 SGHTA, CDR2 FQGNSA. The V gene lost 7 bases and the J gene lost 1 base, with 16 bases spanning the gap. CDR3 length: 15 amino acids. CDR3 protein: CASTYSGTPQETQYF. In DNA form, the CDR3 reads TGTGCCAGCACCTACTCCGGGACACCCCAAGAGACCCAGTACTTC.

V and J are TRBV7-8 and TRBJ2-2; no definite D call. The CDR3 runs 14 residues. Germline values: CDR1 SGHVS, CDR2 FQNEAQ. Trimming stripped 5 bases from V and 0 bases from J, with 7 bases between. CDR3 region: CASSRATNTGELFF. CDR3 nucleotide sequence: TGTGCCAGCAGCCGCGCTACGAACACCGGGGAGCTGTTTTTT.

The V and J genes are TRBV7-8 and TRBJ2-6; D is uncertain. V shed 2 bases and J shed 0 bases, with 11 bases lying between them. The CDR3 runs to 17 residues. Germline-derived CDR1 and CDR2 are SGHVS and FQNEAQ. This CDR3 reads CASSLYPESSGANVLTF. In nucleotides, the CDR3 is TGTGCCAGCAGCTTATACCCGGAGAGCTCTGGGGCCAACGTCCTGACTTTC.

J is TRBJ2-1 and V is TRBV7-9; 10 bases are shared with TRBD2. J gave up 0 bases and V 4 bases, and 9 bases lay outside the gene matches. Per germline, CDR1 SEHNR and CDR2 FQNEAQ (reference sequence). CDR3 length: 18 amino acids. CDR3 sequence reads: CASSSSGSGLNSYNEQFF. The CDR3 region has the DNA TGTGCCAGCAGCTCTAGCGGGAGCGGACTGAACTCCTACAATGAGCAGTTCTTC.

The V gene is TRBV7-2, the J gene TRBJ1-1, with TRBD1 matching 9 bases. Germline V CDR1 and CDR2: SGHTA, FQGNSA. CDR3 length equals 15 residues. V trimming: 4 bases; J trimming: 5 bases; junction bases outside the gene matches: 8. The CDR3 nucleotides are TGTGCCAGCAGCTGGAGGACAGGGGAAGGAACTGAAGCTTTCTTT. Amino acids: CASSWRTGEGTEAFF.

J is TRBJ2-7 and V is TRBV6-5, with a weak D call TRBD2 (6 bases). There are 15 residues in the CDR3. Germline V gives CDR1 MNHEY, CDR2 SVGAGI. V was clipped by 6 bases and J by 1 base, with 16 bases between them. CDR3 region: CASRLRAGYSYEQYF. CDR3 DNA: TGTGCCAGCAGACTCCGGGCGGGGTATTCCTACGAGCAGTACTTC.

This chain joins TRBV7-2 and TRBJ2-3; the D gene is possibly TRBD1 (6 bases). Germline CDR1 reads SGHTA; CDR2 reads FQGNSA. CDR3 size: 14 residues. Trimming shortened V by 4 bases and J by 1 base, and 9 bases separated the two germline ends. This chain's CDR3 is CASSSGHRTDTQYF. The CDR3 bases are TGTGCCAGCAGCTCGGGACACCGCACAGATACGCAGTATTTT.

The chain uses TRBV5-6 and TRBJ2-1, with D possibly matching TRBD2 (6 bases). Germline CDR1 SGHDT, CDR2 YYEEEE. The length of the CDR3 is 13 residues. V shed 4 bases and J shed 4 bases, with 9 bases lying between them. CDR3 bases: TGTGCCAGCAGCGGGGACTTGTACAATGAGCAGTTCTTC. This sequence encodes CASSGDLYNEQFF.

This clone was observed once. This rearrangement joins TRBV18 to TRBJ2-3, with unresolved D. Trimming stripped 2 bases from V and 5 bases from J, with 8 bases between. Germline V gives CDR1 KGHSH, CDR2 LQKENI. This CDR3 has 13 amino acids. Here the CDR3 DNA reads TGTGCCAGCTCACCATTGTCGGGAGATACGCAGTATTTT. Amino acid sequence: CASSPLSGDTQYF.

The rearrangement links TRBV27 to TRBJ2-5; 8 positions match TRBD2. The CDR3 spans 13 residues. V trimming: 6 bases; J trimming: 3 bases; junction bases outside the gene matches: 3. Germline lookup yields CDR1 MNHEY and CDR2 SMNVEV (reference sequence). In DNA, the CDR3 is TGTGCCAGCAGCAAGCGGGAGAAAGAGACCCAGTACTTC. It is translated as CASSKREKETQYF.

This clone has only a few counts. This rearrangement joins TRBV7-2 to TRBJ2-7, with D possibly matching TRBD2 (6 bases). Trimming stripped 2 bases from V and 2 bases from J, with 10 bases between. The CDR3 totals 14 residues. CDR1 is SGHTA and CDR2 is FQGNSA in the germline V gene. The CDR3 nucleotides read TGTGCCAGCAGCTTAAGGAGGGGACCCTACGAGCAGTACTTC. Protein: CASSLRRGPYEQYF.

This CDR3 reads CASRPTGSSYNEQFF. The CDR3 nucleotides read TGCGCCAGCAGGCCTACAGGGAGCTCCTACAATGAGCAGTTCTTC. This chain joins TRBV5-1 and TRBJ2-1, with TRBD1 as a possible D gene (6 bases). This CDR3 region has 15 residues. Germline-derived CDR1 and CDR2 are SGHRS and YFSETQ. Trimming removed 5 bases at V and 0 bases at J, with 12 bases between.

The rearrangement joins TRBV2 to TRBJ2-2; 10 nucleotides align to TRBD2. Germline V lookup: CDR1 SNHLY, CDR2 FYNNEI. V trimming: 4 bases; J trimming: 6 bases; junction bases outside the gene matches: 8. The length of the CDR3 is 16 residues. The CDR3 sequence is CASSVRRSGRAGELFF. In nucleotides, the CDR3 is TGTGCCAGCAGTGTTAGGAGGAGCGGGAGGGCCGGGGAGCTGTTTTTT.

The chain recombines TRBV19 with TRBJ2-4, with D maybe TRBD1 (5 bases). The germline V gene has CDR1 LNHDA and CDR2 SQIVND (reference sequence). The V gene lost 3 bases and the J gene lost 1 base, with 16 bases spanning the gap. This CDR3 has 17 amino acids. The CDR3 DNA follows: TGTGCCAGTAGTATCGCCGGCAGGGTGGGCGCCAAAAACATTCAGTACTTC. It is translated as CASSIAGRVGAKNIQYF.

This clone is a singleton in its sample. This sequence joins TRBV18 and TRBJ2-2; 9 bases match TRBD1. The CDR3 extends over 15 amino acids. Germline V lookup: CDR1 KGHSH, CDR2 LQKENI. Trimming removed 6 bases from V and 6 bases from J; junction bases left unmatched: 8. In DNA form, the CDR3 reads TGTGCCAGCTCGCTCCGGGACAGGGAACCCGGGGAGCTGTTTTTT. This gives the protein CASSLRDREPGELFF.

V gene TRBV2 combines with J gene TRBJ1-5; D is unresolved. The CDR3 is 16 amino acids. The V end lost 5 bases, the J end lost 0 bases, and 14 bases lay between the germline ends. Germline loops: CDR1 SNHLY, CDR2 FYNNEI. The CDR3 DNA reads TGTGCCAGCAGTAACAGTTTAGAGGGTAGCAATCAGCCCCAGCATTTT. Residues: CASSNSLEGSNQPQHF. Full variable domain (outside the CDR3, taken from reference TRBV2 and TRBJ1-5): EPEVTQTPSHQVTQMGQEVILRCVPISNHLYFYWYRQILGQKVEFLVSFYNNEISEKSEIFDDQFSVERPDGSNFTLKIRSTKLEDSAMYFCASSNSLEGSNQPQHFGDGTRLSIL.

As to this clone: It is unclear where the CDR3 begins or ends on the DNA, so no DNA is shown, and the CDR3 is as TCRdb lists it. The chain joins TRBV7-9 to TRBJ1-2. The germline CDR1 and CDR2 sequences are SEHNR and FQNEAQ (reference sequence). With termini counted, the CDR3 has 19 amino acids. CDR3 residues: CASSPSTNYGYTFGSGYTF.

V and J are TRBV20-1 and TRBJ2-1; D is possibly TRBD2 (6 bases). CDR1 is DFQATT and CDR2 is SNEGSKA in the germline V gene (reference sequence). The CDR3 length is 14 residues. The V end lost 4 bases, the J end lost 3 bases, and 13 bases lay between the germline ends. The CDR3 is CSAIDGGVYNEQFF. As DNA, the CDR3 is TGCAGTGCTATTGACGGGGGAGTCTACAATGAGCAGTTCTTC.

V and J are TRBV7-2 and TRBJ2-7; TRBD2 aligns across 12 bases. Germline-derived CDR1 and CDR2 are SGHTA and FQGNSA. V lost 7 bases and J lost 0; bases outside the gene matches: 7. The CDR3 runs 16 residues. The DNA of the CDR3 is TGTGCCAGCAAGTTTCTAGCGGGAGGGAGCTCCTACGAGCAGTACTTC. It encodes CASKFLAGGSSYEQYF. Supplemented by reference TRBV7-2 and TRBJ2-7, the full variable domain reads GAGVSQSPSNKVTEKGKDVELRCDPISGHTALYWYRQSLGQGLEFLIYFQGNSAPDKSGLPSDRFSAERTGGSVSTLTIQRTQQEDSAVYLCASKFLAGGSSYEQYFGPGTRLTVT.

CDR3 loop: CASSVGRLGYEQYF. The CDR3 coding sequence is TGTGCCAGCAGTGTCGGGAGACTAGGATATGAGCAGTACTTC. The chain employs TRBV2 and TRBJ2-7; TRBD2 might be the D (6 bases). Looked up from germline, CDR1 is SNHLY and CDR2 is FYNNEI. CDR3 length equals 14 residues. The ends were cut back, 4 bases at V and 7 bases at J, with 17 bases in the middle.

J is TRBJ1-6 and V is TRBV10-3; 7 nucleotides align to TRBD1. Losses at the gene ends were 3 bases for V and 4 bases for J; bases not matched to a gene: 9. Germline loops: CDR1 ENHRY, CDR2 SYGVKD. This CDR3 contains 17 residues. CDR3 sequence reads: CAISEQQGTDYNSPLHF. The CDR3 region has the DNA TGTGCCATCAGTGAACAACAGGGGACGGATTATAATTCACCCCTCCACTTT.

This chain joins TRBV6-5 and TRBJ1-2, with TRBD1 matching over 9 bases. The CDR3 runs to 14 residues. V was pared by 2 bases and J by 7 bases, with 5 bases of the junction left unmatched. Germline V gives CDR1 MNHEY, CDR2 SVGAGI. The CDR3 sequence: CASSYRGQGAGYTF. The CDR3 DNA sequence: TGTGCCAGCAGTTACAGGGGACAGGGCGCTGGCTACACCTTC.

The CDR3 DNA is TGTGCCAGCAGTACTGGGACTAGCGGGAGGGGGAATGAGCAGTTCTTC. Translated: CASSTGTSGRGNEQFF. The rearrangement joins TRBV6-6 to TRBJ2-1, with 16 bases fitting TRBD2. CDR1 and CDR2 from the germline V gene are MNHNY and SVGAGI (reference sequence). CDR3 length equals 16 residues. The trim removed 5 bases at V and 7 bases at J, leaving 5 bases unmatched.

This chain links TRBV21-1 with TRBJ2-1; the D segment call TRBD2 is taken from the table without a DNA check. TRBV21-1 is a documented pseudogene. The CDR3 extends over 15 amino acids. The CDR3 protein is CASSKGSITYNEQFF. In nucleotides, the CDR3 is TGTGCCAGCAGCAAAGGGAGTATCACCTACAATGAGCAGTTCTTC.

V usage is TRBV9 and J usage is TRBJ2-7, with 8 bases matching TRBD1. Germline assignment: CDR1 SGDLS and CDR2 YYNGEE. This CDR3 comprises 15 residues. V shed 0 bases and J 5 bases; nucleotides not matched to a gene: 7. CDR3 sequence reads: CASSVEGGQGHEQYF. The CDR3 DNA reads TGTGCCAGCAGCGTAGAGGGTGGACAGGGACACGAGCAGTACTTC.

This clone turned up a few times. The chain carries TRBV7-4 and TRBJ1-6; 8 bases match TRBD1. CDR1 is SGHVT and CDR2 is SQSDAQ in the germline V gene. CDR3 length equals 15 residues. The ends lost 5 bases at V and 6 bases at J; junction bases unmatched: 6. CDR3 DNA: TGTGCCAGCAGCCATGGACAGGGAGGTAATTCACCCCTCCACTTT. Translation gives CASSHGQGGNSPLHF.